The clone carrying this T cell receptor beta chain was found many times. The antigen remains unidentified. The time point was: persistent/refractory GD, antithyroid drugs over 5 years with positive TRAb. With RNA extracted from PBMCs as input, the TCR library was made. This specimen comes from a study of regulatory T cells in long-lasting Graves disease. Study-level background: Graves' disease counted as persistent after over 5 years of antithyroid drugs with positive TSH receptor antibodies. General observations from the study: Persistent Graves' patients showed less TCR diversity than newly diagnosed patients showed. With persistent disease, TRBV28, TRBJ1-2 and TRBJ2-5 were the favored segments.

Germline V gene data show CDR1 as MDHEN and CDR2 as SYDVKM. Trimming removed 5 bases at V and 3 bases at J, with 17 bases between. The CDR3 covers 15 residues. Building of the TCR beta libraries involved iRepertoire HTBI primers and Arm-PCR of CDR3 regions. A single record per CDR3 protein comes from TCRdb applying MiXCR to the multiplex PCR reads. The sample yields roughly 450,000 distinct CDR3 sequences, approximately 22% seen once. The origin of this receptor is a female donor with Graves disease. V gene TRBV28 combines with J gene TRBJ2-7; D is perhaps TRBD1 or TRBD2 (5 bases each). Sequences were derived from peripheral blood mononuclear cells (PBMCs), sampled when the disease was refractory, from a patient treated with antithyroid drugs. The CDR3 protein is CASSPTGGPFYEQYF. CDR3 in DNA: TGTGCCAGCAGTCCCACTGGGGGTCCCTTCTACGAGCAGTACTTC.